This paragraph covers one T cell receptor beta chain sequence. This record comes from a study of technical replicates of blood from a handful of donors. Generated by immunoSEQ multiplex PCR, the TCRdb table keeps only in-frame clones and is missing some. The sample comprises about 89,000 clones, 94% of which are singletons, and 0.2% to 0.25% rests with the top ten. The sample consisted of T cells isolated from PBMCs. The receptor was isolated from a human donor in good health.

CDR3 DNA sequence: TGTGCCAGCAGTTTCAAAGCAAATCAGCCCCAGCATTTT. Its translation is CASSFKANQPQHF. The genes are TRBV6-5 and TRBJ1-5; unclear D gene. CDR3 length: 13 residues. In germline, CDR1 is MNHEY, CDR2 SVGAGI. The germline V and J ends were trimmed by 4 bases and 4 bases, with 8 bases remaining between them.